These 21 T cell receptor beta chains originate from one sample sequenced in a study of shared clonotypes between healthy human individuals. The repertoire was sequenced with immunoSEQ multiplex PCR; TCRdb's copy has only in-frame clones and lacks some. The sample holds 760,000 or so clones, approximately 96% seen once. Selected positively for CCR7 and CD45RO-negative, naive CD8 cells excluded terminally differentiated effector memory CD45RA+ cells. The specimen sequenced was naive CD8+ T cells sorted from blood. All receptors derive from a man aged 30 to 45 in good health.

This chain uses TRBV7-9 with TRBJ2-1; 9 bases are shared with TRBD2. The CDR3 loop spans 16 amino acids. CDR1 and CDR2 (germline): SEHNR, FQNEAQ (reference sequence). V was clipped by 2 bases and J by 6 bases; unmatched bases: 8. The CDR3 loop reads CASSLKASGKVNEQFF. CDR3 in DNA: TGTGCCAGCAGCTTAAAGGCTAGCGGGAAAGTCAATGAGCAGTTCTTC.

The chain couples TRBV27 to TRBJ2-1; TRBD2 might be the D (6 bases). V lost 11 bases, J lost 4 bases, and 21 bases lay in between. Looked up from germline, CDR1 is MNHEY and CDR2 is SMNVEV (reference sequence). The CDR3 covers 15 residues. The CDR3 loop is CASRGAFSNYNEQFF. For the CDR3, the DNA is TGTGCCTCGCGGGGCGCCTTTTCAAATTACAATGAGCAGTTCTTC.

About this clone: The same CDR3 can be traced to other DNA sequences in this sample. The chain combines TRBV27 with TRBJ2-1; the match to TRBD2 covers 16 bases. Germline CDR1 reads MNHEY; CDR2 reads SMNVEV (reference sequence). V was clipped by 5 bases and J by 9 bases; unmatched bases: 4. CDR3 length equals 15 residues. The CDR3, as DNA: TGTGCCAGCAGTCCTGGGACTAGCGGGAGGGGTGAGCAGTTCTTC. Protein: CASSPGTSGRGEQFF.

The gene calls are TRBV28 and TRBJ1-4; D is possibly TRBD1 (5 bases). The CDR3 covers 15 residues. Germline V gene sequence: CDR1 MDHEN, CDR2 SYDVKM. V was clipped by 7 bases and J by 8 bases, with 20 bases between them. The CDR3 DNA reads TGTGCCAGCACCAGACAAGGGGAAATGGGAGAAAAACTGTTTTTT. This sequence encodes CASTRQGEMGEKLFF.

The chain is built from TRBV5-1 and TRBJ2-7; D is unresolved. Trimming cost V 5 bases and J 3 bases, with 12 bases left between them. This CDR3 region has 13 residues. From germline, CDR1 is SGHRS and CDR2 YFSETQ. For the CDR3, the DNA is TGCGCCAGCAGGGGCCTTGGGGACTACGAGCAGTACTTC. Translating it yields CASRGLGDYEQYF.

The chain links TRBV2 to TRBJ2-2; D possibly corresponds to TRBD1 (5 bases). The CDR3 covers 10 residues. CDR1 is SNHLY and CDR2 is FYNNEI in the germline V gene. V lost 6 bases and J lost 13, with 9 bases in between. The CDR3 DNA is TGTGCCAGCAGAGGACACGCGCTGTTTTTT. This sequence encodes CASRGHALFF. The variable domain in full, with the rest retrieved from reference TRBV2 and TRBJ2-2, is EPEVTQTPSHQVTQMGQEVILRCVPISNHLYFYWYRQILGQKVEFLVSFYNNEISEKSEIFDDQFSVERPDGSNFTLKIRSTKLEDSAMYFCASRGHALFFGEGSRLTVL.

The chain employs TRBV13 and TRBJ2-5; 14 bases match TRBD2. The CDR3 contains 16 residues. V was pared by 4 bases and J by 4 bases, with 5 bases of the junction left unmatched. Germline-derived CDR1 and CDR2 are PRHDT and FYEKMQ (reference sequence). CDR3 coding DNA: TGTGCCAGCAGCTCACTCGGGACTAGCGGGAGAGAGACCCAGTACTTC. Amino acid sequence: CASSSLGTSGRETQYF.

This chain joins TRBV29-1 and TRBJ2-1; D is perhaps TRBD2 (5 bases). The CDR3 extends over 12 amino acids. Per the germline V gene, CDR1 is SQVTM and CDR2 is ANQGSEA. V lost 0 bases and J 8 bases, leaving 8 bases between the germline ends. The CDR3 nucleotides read TGCAGCGTTGAAGATTTGCGGGATGAGCAGTTCTTC. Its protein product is CSVEDLRDEQFF.

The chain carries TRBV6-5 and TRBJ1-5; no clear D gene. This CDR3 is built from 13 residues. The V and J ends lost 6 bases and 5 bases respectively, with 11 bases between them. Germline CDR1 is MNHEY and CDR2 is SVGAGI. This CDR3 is CASRDGVDQPQHF. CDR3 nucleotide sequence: TGTGCCAGCAGAGATGGGGTCGATCAGCCCCAGCATTTT.

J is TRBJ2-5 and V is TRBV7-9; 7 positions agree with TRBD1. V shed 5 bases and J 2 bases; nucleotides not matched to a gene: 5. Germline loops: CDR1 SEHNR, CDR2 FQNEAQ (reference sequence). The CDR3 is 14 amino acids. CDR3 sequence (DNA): TGTGCCAGCAGCCCGAGGACAGGACAAGAGACCCAGTACTTC. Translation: CASSPRTGQETQYF.

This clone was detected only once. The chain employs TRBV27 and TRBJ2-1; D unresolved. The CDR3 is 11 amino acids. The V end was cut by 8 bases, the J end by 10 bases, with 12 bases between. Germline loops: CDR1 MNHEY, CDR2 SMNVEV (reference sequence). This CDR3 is CASLGGGEQFF. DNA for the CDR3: TGTGCCAGCTTGGGCGGTGGGGAGCAGTTCTTC.

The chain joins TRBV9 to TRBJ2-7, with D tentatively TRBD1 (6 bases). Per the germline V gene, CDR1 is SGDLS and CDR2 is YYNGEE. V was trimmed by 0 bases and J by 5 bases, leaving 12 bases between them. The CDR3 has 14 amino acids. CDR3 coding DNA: TGTGCCAGCAGCGTAGGGCAGGGGATGGACGAGCAGTACTTC. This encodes CASSVGQGMDEQYF.

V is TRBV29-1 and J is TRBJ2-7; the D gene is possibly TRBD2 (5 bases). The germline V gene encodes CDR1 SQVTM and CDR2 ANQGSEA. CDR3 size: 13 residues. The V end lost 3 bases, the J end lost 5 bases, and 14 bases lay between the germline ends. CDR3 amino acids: CSVDEGTSHEQYF. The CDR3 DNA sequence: TGCAGCGTTGACGAGGGAACATCGCACGAGCAGTACTTC.

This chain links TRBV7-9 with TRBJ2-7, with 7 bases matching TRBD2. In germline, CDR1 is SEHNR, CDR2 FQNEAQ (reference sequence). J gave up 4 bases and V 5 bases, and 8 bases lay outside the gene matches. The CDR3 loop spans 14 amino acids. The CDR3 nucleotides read TGTGCCAGCAGCCCAGGGAGGGCACCTTACGAGCAGTACTTC. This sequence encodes CASSPGRAPYEQYF.

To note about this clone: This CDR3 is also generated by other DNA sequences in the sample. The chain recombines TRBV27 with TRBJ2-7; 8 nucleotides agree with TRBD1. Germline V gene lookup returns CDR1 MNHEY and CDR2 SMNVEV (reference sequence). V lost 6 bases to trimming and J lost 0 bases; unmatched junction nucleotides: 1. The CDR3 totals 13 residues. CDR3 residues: CASRTGASYEQYF. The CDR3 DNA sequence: TGTGCCAGCAGGACAGGGGCCTCCTACGAGCAGTACTTC.

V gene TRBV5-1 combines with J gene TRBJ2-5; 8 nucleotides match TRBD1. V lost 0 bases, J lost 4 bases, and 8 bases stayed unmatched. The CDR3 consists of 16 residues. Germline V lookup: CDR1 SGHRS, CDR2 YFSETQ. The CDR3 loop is CASSLAPGQGLETQYF. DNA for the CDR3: TGCGCCAGCAGCTTGGCTCCTGGACAGGGCTTAGAGACCCAGTACTTC.

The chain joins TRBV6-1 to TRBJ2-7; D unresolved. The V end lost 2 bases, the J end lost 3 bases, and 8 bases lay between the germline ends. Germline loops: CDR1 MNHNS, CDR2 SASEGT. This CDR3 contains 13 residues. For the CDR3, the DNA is TGTGCCAGCAGTGAACCGGCCGGCTACGAGCAGTACTTC. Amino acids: CASSEPAGYEQYF.

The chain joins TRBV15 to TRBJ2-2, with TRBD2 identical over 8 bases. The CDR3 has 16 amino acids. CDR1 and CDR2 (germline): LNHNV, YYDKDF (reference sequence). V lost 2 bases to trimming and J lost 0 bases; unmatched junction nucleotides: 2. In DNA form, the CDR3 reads TGTGCCACCAGCAGACATAGCGGGGCGAACACCGGGGAGCTGTTTTTT. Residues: CATSRHSGANTGELFF.

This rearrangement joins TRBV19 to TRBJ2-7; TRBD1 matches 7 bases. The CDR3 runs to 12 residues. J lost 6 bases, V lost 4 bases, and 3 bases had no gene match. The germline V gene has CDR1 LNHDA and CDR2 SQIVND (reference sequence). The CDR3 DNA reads TGTGCCAGTAGTAACAGGGGTACCGAGCAGTACTTC. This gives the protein CASSNRGTEQYF.

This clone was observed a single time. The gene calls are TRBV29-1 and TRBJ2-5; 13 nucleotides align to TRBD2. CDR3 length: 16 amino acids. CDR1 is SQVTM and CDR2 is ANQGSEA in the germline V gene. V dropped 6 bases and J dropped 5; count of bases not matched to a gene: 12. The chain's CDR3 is CSVAILAGGFTETQYF. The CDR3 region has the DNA TGCAGCGTCGCGATACTAGCGGGAGGGTTTACGGAGACCCAGTACTTC.

In DNA form, the CDR3 reads TGTGCCAGCAGCAAATACACGATGGAGCGGAGACTCAATGAGCAGTTCTTC. The encoded protein is CASSKYTMERRLNEQFF. V and J are TRBV21-1 and TRBJ2-1; the table's D call of TRBD2 was not tested on the DNA. TRBV21-1 constitutes a pseudogene. The CDR3 is 17 amino acids.